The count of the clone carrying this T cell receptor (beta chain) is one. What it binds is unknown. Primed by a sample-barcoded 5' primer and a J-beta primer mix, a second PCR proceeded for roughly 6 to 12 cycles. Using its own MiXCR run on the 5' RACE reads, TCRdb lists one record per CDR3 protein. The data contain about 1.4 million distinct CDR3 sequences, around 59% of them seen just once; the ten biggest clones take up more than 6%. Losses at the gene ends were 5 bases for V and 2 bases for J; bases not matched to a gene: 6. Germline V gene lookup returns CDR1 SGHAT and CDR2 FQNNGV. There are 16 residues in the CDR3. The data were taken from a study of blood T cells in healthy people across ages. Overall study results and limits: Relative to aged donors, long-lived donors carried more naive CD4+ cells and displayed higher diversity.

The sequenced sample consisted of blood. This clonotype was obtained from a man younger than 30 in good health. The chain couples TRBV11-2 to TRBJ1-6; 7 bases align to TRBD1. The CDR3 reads CASSHTGDPYNSPLHF. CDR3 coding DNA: TGTGCCAGCAGCCATACAGGGGACCCCTATAATTCACCCCTCCACTTT.